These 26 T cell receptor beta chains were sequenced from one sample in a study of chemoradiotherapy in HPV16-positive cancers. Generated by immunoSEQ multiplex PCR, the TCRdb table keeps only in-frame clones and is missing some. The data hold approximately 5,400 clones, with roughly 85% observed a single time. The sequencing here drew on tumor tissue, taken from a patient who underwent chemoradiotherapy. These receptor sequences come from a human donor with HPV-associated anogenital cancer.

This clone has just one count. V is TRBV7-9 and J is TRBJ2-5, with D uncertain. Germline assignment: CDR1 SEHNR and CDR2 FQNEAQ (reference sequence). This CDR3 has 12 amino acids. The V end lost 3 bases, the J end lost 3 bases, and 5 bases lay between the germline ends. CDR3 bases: TGTGCCAGCAGCTTGGAAAAAGAGACCCAGTACTTC. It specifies CASSLEKETQYF.

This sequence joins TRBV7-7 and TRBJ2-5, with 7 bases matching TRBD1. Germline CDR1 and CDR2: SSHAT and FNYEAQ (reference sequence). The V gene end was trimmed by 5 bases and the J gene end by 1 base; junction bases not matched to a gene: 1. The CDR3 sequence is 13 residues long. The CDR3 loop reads CASSGDSQETQYF. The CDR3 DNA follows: TGTGCCAGCAGCGGGGACAGCCAAGAGACCCAGTACTTC. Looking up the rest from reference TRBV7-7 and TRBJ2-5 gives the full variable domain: GAGVSQSPRYKVTKRGQDVTLRCDPISSHATLYWYQQALGQGPEFLTYFNYEAQPDKSGLPSDRFSAERPEGSISTLTIQRTEQRDSAMYRCASSGDSQETQYFGPGTRLLVL.

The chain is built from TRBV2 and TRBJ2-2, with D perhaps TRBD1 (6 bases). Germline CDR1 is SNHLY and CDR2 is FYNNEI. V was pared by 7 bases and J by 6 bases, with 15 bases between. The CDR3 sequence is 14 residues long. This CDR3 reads CASKGVPGPGELFF. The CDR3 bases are TGTGCCAGCAAGGGGGTTCCGGGACCCGGGGAGCTGTTTTTT.

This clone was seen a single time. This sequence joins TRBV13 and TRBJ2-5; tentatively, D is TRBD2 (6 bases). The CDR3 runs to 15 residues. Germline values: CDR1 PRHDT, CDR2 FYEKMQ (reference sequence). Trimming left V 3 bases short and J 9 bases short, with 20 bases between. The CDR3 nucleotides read TGTGCCAGCAGCTTGGCAGGGATTACGAGGAGGGCCCAGTACTTC. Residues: CASSLAGITRRAQYF.

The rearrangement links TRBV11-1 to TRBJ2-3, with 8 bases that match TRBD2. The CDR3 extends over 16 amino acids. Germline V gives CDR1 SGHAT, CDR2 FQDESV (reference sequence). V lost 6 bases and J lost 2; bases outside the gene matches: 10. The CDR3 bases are TGTGCCAGCAGGGGAGGACCGGGGGGGCTCACAGATACGCAGTATTTT. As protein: CASRGGPGGLTDTQYF.

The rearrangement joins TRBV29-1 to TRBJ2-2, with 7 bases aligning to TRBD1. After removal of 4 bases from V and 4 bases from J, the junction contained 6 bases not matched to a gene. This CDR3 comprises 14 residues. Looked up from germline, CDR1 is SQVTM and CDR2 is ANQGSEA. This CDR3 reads CSVVRGRSTGELFF. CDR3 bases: TGCAGCGTTGTAAGGGGGCGAAGCACCGGGGAGCTGTTTTTT.

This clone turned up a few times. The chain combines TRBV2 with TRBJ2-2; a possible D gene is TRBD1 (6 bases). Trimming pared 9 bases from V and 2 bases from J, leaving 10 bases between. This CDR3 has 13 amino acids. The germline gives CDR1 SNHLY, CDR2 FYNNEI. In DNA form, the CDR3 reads TGTGCCAGACAGGGTATCAACACCGGGGAGCTGTTTTTT. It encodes CARQGINTGELFF. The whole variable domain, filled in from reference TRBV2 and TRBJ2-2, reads EPEVTQTPSHQVTQMGQEVILRCVPISNHLYFYWYRQILGQKVEFLVSFYNNEISEKSEIFDDQFSVERPDGSNFTLKIRSTKLEDSAMYFCARQGINTGELFFGEGSRLTVL.

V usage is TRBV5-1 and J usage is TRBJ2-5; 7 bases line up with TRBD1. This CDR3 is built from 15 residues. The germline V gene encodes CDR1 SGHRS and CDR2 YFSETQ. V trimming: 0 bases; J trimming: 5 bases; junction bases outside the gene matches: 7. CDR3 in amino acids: CASSLGDRVSETQYF. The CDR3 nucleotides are TGCGCCAGCAGCTTGGGAGACAGGGTTTCTGAGACCCAGTACTTC.

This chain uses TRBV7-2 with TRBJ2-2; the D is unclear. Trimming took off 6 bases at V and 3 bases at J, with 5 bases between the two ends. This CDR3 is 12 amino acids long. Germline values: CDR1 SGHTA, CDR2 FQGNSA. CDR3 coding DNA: TGTGCCAGCAGTTCTGACACCGGGGAGCTGTTTTTT. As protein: CASSSDTGELFF.

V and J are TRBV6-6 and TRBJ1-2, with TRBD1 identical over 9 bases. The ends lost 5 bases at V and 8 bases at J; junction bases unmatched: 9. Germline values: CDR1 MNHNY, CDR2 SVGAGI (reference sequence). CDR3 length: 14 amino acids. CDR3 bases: TGTGCCAGCAGTGACCCGGACAGGGGTGGAGGCTACACCTTC. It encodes CASSDPDRGGGYTF.

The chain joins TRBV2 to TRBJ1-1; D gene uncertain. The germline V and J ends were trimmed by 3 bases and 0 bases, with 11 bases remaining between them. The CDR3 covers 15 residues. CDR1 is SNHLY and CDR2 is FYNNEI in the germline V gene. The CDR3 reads CASSDVLGVNTEAFF. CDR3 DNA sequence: TGTGCCAGCAGTGACGTCCTTGGGGTGAACACTGAAGCTTTCTTT.

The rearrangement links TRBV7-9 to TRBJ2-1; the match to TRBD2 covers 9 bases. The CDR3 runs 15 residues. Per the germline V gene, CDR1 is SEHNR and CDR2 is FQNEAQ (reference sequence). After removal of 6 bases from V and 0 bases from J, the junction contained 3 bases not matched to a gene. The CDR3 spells CASRASGVSYNEQFF. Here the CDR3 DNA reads TGTGCCAGCAGGGCTAGCGGGGTCTCCTACAATGAGCAGTTCTTC.

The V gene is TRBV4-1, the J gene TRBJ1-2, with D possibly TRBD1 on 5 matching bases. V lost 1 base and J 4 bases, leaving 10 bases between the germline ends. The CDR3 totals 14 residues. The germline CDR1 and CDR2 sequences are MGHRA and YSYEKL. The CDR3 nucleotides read TGCGCCAGCAGCCAAGGGGCAGGGATCTATGGCTACACCTTC. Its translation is CASSQGAGIYGYTF.

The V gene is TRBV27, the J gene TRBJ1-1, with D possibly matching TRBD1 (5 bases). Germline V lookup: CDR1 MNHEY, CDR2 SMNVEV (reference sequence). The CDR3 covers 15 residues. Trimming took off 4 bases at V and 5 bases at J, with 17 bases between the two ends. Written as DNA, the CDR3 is TGTGCCAGCAGTTATGTCGGGGGGGTGAGAACTGAAGCTTTCTTT. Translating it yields CASSYVGGVRTEAFF.

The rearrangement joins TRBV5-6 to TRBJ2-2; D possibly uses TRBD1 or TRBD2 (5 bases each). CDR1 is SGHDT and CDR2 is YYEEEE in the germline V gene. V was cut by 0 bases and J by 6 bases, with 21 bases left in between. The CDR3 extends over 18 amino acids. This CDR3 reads CASSLESLAGRDAGELFF. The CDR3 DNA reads TGTGCCAGCAGCTTGGAGAGTTTGGCAGGCCGGGACGCCGGGGAGCTGTTTTTT.

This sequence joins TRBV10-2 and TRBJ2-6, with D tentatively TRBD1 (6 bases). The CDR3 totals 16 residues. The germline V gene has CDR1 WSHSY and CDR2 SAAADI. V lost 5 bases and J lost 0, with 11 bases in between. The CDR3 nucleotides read TGCGCCAGCAGTCCCAGGGGTCTCTCTGGGGCCAACGTCCTGACTTTC. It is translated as CASSPRGLSGANVLTF.

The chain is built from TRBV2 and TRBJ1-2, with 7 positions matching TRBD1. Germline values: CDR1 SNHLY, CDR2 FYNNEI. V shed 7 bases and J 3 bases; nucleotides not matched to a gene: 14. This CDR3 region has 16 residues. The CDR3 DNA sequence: TGTGCCAGCATTCGGACAGGCATGGAACGGTACTATGGCTACACCTTC. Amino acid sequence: CASIRTGMERYYGYTF.

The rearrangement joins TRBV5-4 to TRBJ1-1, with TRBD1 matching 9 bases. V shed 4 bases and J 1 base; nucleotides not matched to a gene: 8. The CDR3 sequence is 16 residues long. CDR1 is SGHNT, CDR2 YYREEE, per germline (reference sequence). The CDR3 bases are TGTGCCAGCAGCCGTGTGACAGGGGGAGCGAACACTGAAGCTTTCTTT. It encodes CASSRVTGGANTEAFF.

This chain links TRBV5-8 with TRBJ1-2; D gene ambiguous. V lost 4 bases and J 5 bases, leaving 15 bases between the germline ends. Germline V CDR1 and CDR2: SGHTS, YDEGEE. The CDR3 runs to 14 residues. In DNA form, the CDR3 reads TGTGCCAGCAGCACGAGCGGTGGAGCATATGGCTACACCTTC. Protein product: CASSTSGGAYGYTF.

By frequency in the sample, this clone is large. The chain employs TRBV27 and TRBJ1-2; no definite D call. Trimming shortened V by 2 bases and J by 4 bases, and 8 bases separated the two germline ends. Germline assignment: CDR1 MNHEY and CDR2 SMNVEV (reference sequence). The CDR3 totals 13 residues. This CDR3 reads CASSLPGFYGYTF. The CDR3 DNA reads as TGTGCCAGCAGTTTACCGGGATTCTATGGCTACACCTTC.

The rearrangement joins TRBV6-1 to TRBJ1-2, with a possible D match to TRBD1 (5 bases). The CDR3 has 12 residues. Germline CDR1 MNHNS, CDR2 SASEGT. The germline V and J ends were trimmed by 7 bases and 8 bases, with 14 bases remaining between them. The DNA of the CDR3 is TGTGCCAGCACGGGGGGGAAAGGCGGCTACACCTTC. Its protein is CASTGGKGGYTF.

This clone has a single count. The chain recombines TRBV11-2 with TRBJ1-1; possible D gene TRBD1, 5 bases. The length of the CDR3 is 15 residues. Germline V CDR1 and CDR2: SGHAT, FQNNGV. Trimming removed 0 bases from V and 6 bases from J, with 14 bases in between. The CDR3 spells CASSLDGVRGSEAFF. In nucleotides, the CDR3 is TGTGCCAGCAGCTTAGATGGGGTGAGGGGTTCTGAAGCTTTCTTT.

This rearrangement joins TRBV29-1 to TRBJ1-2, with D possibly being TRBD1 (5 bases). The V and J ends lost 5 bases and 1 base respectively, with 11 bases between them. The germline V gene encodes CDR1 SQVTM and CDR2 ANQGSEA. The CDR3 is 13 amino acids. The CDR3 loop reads CSVPSGFNYGYTF. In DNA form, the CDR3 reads TGCAGCGTTCCTTCAGGGTTTAACTATGGCTACACCTTC.

The CDR3 DNA sequence: TGTGCCAGCAGTCCACTCCTCGACCGGCTCTATGGCTACACCTTC. It yields the protein CASSPLLDRLYGYTF. The V and J genes are TRBV28 and TRBJ1-2; no firm D call. The germline V and J ends were trimmed by 5 bases and 4 bases, with 17 bases remaining between them. CDR1 MDHEN and CDR2 SYDVKM come from the germline V gene. This CDR3 spans 15 amino acids.

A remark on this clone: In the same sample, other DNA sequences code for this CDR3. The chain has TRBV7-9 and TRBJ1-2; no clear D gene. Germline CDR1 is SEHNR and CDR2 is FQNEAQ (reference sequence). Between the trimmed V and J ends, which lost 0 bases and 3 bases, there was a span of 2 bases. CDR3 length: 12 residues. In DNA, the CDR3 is TGTGCCAGCAGCTTAGCTGACTATGGCTACACCTTC. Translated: CASSLADYGYTF.

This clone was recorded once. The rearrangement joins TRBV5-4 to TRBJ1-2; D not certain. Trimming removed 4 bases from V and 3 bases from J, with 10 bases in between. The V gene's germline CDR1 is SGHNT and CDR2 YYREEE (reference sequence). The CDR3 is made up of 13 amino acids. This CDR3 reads CASSLRTDYGYTF. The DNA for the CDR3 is TGTGCCAGCAGCCTGCGGACTGACTATGGCTACACCTTC.